This TCR beta chain came from a study of blood T cell repertoires in COVID-19 (dated by TCRdb to about 2020). Study-level background: The collaborator samples originated in the United States, Italy and Spain and spanned the acute and convalescent phases of COVID-19. The material from the prospective study consisted of cDNA or gDNA derived from T cells, B-cell-depleted T cells, or PBMCs. Deeply sampled blood TCRbeta repertoires from subjects exposed to, actively infected with, or recovered from COVID-19 were included in the dataset. A freely available public database, intended as a resource for researchers studying the immune response to SARS-CoV-2, is where the repertoires were released. The samples were drawn from the first 160 participants of the ongoing ImmuneRACE study and from some 1,300 subjects provided by 6 global collaborators. Sample metadata almost always included a de-identified subject ID, COVID-19 status, age in years and sex. Where HLA class I and class II types were available, the types were taken from metadata supplied by the sample provider, not from assay-based typing. What the study reported, not specific to this receptor: The quantity of clinical and demographic metadata differed by source and by participant and was supplied without curation.

Comment on this clone: This clone's antigen is unknown. No base qualities exist here, and no much larger clone lies one base off it.

From the cysteine through the phenylalanine, the CDR3 covers 14 amino acids. Of the read, only the CDR3 DNA is kept; its 42 bases are in frame from base 1. Here V drops 6 bases and J drops 3 bases, and the junction holds 4 bases not matched to any gene. Via the germline V gene (reference sequence), CDR1 is LNHDA and CDR2 SQIVND. The immunoSEQ Assay, a bias-controlled multiplex PCR, was used to amplify TCRbeta CDR3 regions from genomic DNA. Turning to the authors' computational methods: The number of nucleated cells in each sample was estimated from the amplification of reference gene primers within the assay. To quantify the absolute abundance of each unique TCRbeta CDR3 rearrangement, sequence reads were collapsed and filtered. For each sample, productive Simpson clonality was calculated as the square root of Simpson's diversity index across productive rearrangements. Not all clones reach the TCRdb copy of this immuneACCESS table, which keeps in-frame sequences only. Checked studies attribute under half of the gap to unresolved V genes and leave the rest unexplained. D and trimming were read from the DNA, whereas the V and J calls and clone size are those reported in that table. Across this sample there are a few hundred thousand clones, with around 90% seen only once. The ten most abundant clones make up about 14% of the sample.

Enrolling through a virtual design, the prospective study's participants ranged in age from roughly 18 to 90 years and lived across about two dozen United States geographic areas. To assign participants to cohorts, the prospective study relied on clinical history that participants themselves reported in a screening survey and a study questionnaire. A participant counted as exposed if, within 2 weeks of entering the study, that participant had been in contact with someone who had a PCR-confirmed or clinician-diagnosed COVID-19 case. In the prospective study, mobile phlebotomists collected whole blood, serum and a nasopharyngeal or oropharyngeal swab from each participant. Additional blood draws and questionnaires over an approximately two-month period could optionally be provided by prospective study participants. Blood samples from the prospective study were shipped frozen or at room temperature prior to DNA extraction.

The sequence was collected from a man aged 25-45 years who had been exposed to COVID-19. The material sequenced was PBMCs or T cells enriched from blood (not recorded which). Here the chain combines TRBV19 and TRBJ1-5; 8 nucleotides in the junction match TRBD1. The CDR3 region has the sequence CASRGGQDNQPQHF. The nucleotide sequence reads as follows: TGTGCCAGTAGGGGGGGACAGGACAATCAGCCCCAGCATTTT.